What follows are 3 T cell receptor beta chains derived from one specimen sequenced in a study of shared clonotypes between healthy human individuals. Here immunoSEQ multiplex PCR was the method, and the copy in TCRdb shows in-frame clones only, minus some. The data show roughly 500,000 clones, with around 95% seen just once and under 0.065% held by the top ten. Sequencing input: naive CD4+ T cells sorted from blood. This sample's subset: CD45RA+ positively selected. The receptors come from a woman in her twenties or thirties in good health.

The chain employs TRBV4-2 and TRBJ2-5; D gene ambiguous. The CDR3 contains 15 residues. Germline loops: CDR1 LGHNA, CDR2 YNFKEQ. Trimming left V 1 base short and J 5 bases short, with 14 bases between. For the CDR3, the DNA is TGTGCCAGCAGCCAAGGTGTCCAGCTTAGGGAGACCCAGTACTTC. Translation gives CASSQGVQLRETQYF.

The chain is built from TRBV27 and TRBJ2-7; TRBD2 aligns across 8 bases. The J segment lost 3 bases and the V segment lost 3 bases, leaving 16 bases of the junction unmatched. Germline loops: CDR1 MNHEY, CDR2 SMNVEV (reference sequence). The CDR3 runs 18 residues. CDR3: CASSFSAGAGARHYEQYF. The CDR3 DNA is TGTGCCAGCAGTTTTTCGGCGGGAGCGGGAGCCCGACACTACGAGCAGTACTTC.

This rearrangement joins TRBV7-8 to TRBJ2-1, with TRBD2 identical over 10 bases. The CDR3 runs 18 residues. Germline-derived CDR1 and CDR2 are SGHVS and FQNEAQ. V was pared by 2 bases and J by 7 bases, with 14 bases of the junction left unmatched. The CDR3: CASSLRGLAGEGGNEQFF. In nucleotides, the CDR3 is TGTGCCAGCAGCTTACGTGGGCTAGCGGGAGAGGGAGGTAATGAGCAGTTCTTC. Full variable domain (outside the CDR3, taken from reference TRBV7-8 and TRBJ2-1): GAGVSQSPRYKVAKRGQDVALRCDPISGHVSLFWYQQALGQGPEFLTYFQNEAQLDKSGLPSDRFFAERPEGSVSTLKIQRTQQEDSAVYLCASSLRGLAGEGGNEQFFGPGTRLTVL.